A selection of T cell receptor beta chains follows, all from one sample in a study of cytomegalovirus exposure and HLA in healthy donors. Data came from immunoSEQ multiplex PCR; TCRdb stores just in-frame clones and leaves some out. The profile shows 90,000 or so clones, 82% of them singletons. The sequencing sample was made of PBMCs. Every receptor here comes from a young man in good health and CMV-seropositive. CDR3s include the opening cysteine and the closing phenylalanine or tryptophan. Fields, in order: V gene, D gene, J gene, clone size, CDR3 protein, CDR3 DNA. D genes are given only for firm matches. Clone size is given for some rows only: seen once, a few or many times, or a class if the clone is expanded.

>TRBV7-2|TRBD1|TRBJ2-2|NA
CASSLKGAGPTGELFF
TGTGCCAGCAGCTTAAAGGGGGCAGGGCCCACCGGGGAGCTGTTTTTT
>TRBV5-1|TRBD2|TRBJ2-3|NA
CASSLAGTSGTDTQYF
TGCGCCAGCAGCCTAGCCGGGACTAGCGGCACAGATACGCAGTATTTT
>TRBV28|TRBD2|TRBJ2-5|NA
CASSLLAGEWETQYF
TGTGCCAGCAGTTTGCTAGCGGGAGAATGGGAGACCCAGTACTTC
>TRBV18|NA|TRBJ2-7|NA
CASSPPRSSYEQYF
TGTGCCAGCTCACCCCCTCGTAGCTCCTACGAGCAGTACTTC
>TRBV5-1|TRBD2|TRBJ2-7|NA
CASSTGLAGSEQYF
TGCGCCAGCAGCACAGGACTAGCGGGAAGCGAGCAGTACTTC
>TRBV19|TRBD2|TRBJ2-2|NA
CASSPRTSGRGPTGELFF
TGTGCCAGTAGTCCCCGGACTAGCGGTCGTGGTCCAACCGGGGAGCTGTTTTTT
>TRBV10-3|TRBD2|TRBJ2-1|NA
CATSSGGPLKQFF
TGTGCCACCTCTAGCGGGGGACCTCTTAAGCAGTTCTTC
>TRBV28|NA|TRBJ1-5|NA
CASSSGGLNQPQHF
TGTGCCAGCAGTTCAGGAGGACTAAATCAGCCCCAGCATTTT
>TRBV11-2|TRBD2|TRBJ2-5|NA
CASSSGLAGEQQYF
TGTGCCAGCAGCTCGGGACTAGCGGGAGAACAGCAGTACTTC
>TRBV27|NA|TRBJ2-7|NA
CASSSRGRNYEQYF
TGTGCCAGCTCCTCTCGGGGTAGGAACTACGAGCAGTACTTC
>TRBV5-1|NA|TRBJ1-1|few
CASSLAAGVTEAFF
TGCGCCAGCAGCTTGGCCGCAGGGGTGACTGAAGCTTTCTTT
>TRBV2|TRBD1|TRBJ2-7|once
CASILQGPQTYEQYF
TGTGCCAGCATTCTACAGGGGCCGCAAACCTACGAGCAGTACTTC
>TRBV23-1|NA|TRBJ1-2|NA
CASSHPRVKDSNRQANYGYTF
TGCGCCAGCAGTCACCCCCGAGTAAAGGACTCTAACCGCCAAGCTAACTATGGCTACACCTTC
>TRBV4-3|NA|TRBJ1-3|few
CASSQDSSGSGNTIYF
TGCGCCAGCAGCCAAGATTCATCGGGCTCTGGAAACACCATATATTTT
>TRBV5-4|NA|TRBJ2-5|few
CASSLAVSGREETQYF
TGTGCCAGCAGCTTGGCCGTGAGCGGACGGGAGGAGACCCAGTACTTC
>TRBV5-1|TRBD1|TRBJ1-5|few
CASRIGTDNQPQHF
TGCGCCAGCAGAATCGGGACAGATAATCAGCCCCAGCATTTT
>TRBV10-1|TRBD1|TRBJ1-5|NA
CASSRTGASPQHF
TGCGCCAGCAGTCGGACAGGGGCCTCGCCCCAGCATTTT
>TRBV27|TRBD1|TRBJ2-3|NA
CASSLLGQGRDTQYF
TGTGCCAGCAGTTTATTAGGACAGGGGAGAGATACGCAGTATTTT
>TRBV11-2|NA|TRBJ2-5|NA
CASSSVVGAYETQYF
TGTGCCAGCAGCTCCGTTGTAGGGGCCTACGAGACCCAGTACTTC
>TRBV9|TRBD1|TRBJ2-1|NA
CASSVGGTGHYNEQFF
TGTGCCAGCAGCGTAGGAGGGACAGGACATTACAATGAGCAGTTCTTC
>TRBV5-1|NA|TRBJ1-1|few
CASRQETNTEAFF
TGCGCCAGCAGACAGGAGACGAACACTGAAGCTTTCTTT
>TRBV19|NA|TRBJ1-4|NA
CASSIGGHNEKLFF
TGTGCCAGTAGTATCGGGGGTCACAATGAAAAACTGTTTTTT
>TRBV7-2|TRBD1|TRBJ1-5|NA
CASSTPPGTVYSNQPQHF
TGTGCCAGCAGCACACCGCCCGGGACAGTGTATAGCAATCAGCCCCAGCATTTT
>TRBV5-1|NA|TRBJ2-3|NA
CASSSAGGTDTQYF
TGCGCCAGCAGCTCCGCAGGGGGCACAGATACGCAGTATTTT
>TRBV19|NA|TRBJ2-7|once
CASSITTYYEQYF
TGTGCCAGTAGTATCACTACGTACTACGAACAGTACTTC
>TRBV10-3|TRBD1|TRBJ2-7|NA
CAIRETGEEQYF
TGTGCCATCAGAGAGACAGGGGAGGAGCAGTACTTC
>TRBV18|TRBD1|TRBJ1-3|once
CASSPTGGSPGNTIYF
TGTGCCAGCTCCCCCACAGGGGGCTCGCCTGGAAACACCATATATTTT
>TRBV10-2|NA|TRBJ2-7|few
CASRFAGRFYEQYF
TGCGCCAGCAGGTTCGCGGGGAGGTTCTACGAGCAGTACTTC
>TRBV5-5|TRBD1|TRBJ2-7|few
CASSNPGQGGYEQYF
TGTGCCAGCAGCAACCCGGGACAGGGAGGCTACGAGCAGTACTTC
>TRBV30|NA|TRBJ2-5|NA
CAWSVGAPQETQYF
TGTGCCTGGAGTGTAGGGGCACCGCAAGAGACCCAGTACTTC
>TRBV6-5|NA|TRBJ1-4|NA
CASLEAFNEKLFF
TGTGCCAGCTTAGAGGCCTTTAATGAAAAACTGTTTTTT
>TRBV28|TRBD2|TRBJ2-5|NA
CASSLRTSRTQETQYF
TGTGCCAGCAGTCTTCGGACTAGCCGAACACAAGAGACCCAGTACTTC
>TRBV6-5|TRBD1|TRBJ2-7|NA
CASSFSGTGNEQYF
TGTGCCAGCAGTTTTTCCGGGACAGGGAACGAGCAGTACTTC
>TRBV11-2|TRBD2|TRBJ2-5|NA
CASSPGTSGRSQETQYF
TGTGCCAGCAGCCCGGGGACTAGCGGGCGATCACAAGAGACCCAGTACTTC
>TRBV9|TRBD2|TRBJ2-2|NA
CASSGSGRAGELFF
TGTGCCAGCAGCGGTAGCGGGAGGGCCGGGGAGCTGTTTTTT
>TRBV15|NA|TRBJ2-5|NA
CATSRVFQETQYF
TGTGCCACCAGCAGAGTTTTCCAGGAGACCCAGTACTTC
>TRBV4-1|TRBD1|TRBJ2-7|NA
CASSAQQGSSYEQYF
TGCGCCAGCAGCGCCCAACAGGGGAGCTCCTACGAGCAGTACTTC
>TRBV11-3|TRBD2|TRBJ2-1|NA
CASSLGTSGRNEQFF
TGTGCCAGCAGCTTGGGGACTAGCGGGAGGAATGAGCAGTTCTTC
>TRBV2|NA|TRBJ2-5|NA
CASSLGRQETQYF
TGTGCCAGCAGTTTGGGGAGGCAAGAGACCCAGTACTTC
>TRBV5-8|TRBD1|TRBJ1-3|NA
CASSPRDRASGNTIYF
TGTGCCAGCAGCCCCCGGGACAGGGCCTCTGGAAACACCATATATTTT
>TRBV7-8|TRBD1|TRBJ2-7|NA
CASTRFGIGTGGYEQYF
TGTGCCAGCACCCGCTTTGGTATCGGGACAGGGGGCTACGAGCAGTACTTC
>TRBV12-5|NA|TRBJ1-1|NA
CASGLGGGRTEAFF
TGTGCTAGTGGTCTGGGGGGGGGACGGACTGAAGCTTTCTTT
>TRBV29-1|NA|TRBJ2-1|NA
CSVVVGLANVQQFF
TGCAGCGTTGTAGTGGGGCTGGCCAATGTGCAGCAGTTCTTC
>TRBV27|TRBD1|TRBJ1-4|NA
CASSPRTGLGKLFF
TGTGCCAGCAGTCCCCGGACAGGGTTAGGAAAACTGTTTTTT
>TRBV2|NA|TRBJ2-2|NA
CASSEAPPGTGELFF
TGTGCCAGCAGTGAAGCGCCTCCGGGCACCGGGGAGCTGTTTTTT
>TRBV27|TRBD2|TRBJ2-1|NA
CASSPLSGRASYNEQFF
TGTGCCAGCAGTCCCCTGAGCGGGAGGGCCTCCTACAATGAGCAGTTCTTC
>TRBV10-1|NA|TRBJ2-5|NA
CASSHMTGLGETQYF
TGCGCCAGCAGTCACATGACAGGTCTGGGGGAGACCCAGTACTTC